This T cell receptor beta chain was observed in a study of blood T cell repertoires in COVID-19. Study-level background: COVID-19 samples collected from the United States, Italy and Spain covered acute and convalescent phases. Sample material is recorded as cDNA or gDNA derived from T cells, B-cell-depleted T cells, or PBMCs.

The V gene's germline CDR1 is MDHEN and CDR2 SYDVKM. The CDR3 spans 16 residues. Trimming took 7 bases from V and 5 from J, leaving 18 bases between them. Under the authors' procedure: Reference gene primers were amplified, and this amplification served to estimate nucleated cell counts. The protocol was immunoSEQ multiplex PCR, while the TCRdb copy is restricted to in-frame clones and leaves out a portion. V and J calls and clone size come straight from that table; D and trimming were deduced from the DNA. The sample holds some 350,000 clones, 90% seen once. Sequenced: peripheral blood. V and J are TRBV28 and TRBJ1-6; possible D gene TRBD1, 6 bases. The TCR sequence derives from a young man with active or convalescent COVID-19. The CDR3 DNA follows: TGTGCCAGCACCCCCCTGGGGGGGCGCCATAATTCACCCCTCCACTTT. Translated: CASTPLGGRHNSPLHF.